This T cell receptor beta chain is from a study of OX40 agonist ivuxolimab in advanced cancers. Study overall: Patients achieving partial responses numbered three: one hepatocellular carcinoma case and two cutaneous melanoma cases.

V gave up 7 bases and J gave up 2 bases, with 15 bases separating them. Germline CDR1 SGHAT, CDR2 FQNNGV. The CDR3 sequence is 14 residues long. This clone was found a few times. Antigen unknown. The repertoire was sequenced with immunoSEQ multiplex PCR; TCRdb's copy has only in-frame clones and lacks some. The data hold roughly 69,000 clones, with 84% observed a single time. Study observations and caveats: CD8+ T cells averaged more expanded clones than CD4+. Some of the nonresponding patients also showed low levels of normalized T-cell clonal expansion.

Source: CD4+ or CD8+ T cells sorted from blood, taken in a trial of the OX40 agonist ivuxolimab. J is TRBJ2-7 and V is TRBV11-2; possible D gene TRBD2, 5 bases. This TCR was recovered from an adult with an advanced solid tumor such as melanoma, head and neck, liver or kidney cancer. The CDR3 region is CASKGRRGTYEQYF. Here the CDR3 DNA reads TGTGCCAGCAAGGGTCGGAGAGGGACCTACGAGCAGTACTTC.